The T cell receptor beta chain under discussion was sequenced for a study of T-cell reconstitution after alpha-beta-depleted transplantation in children. Study-wide results and caveats: The study traced high day-60 TCRbeta diversity in some patients to surviving recipient T cells and thymic progenitors. Several hundred expanded graft clones reportedly were the source of alpha-beta T cells about two months after transplant. From newly produced T cells came most of the T-cell counts and diversity one year after transplant.

It was with unique molecular identifiers that the TCRbeta library was prepared. TCRdb called the PCR reads again in MiXCR, with one record for every CDR3 protein. Of about 250,000 distinct CDR3 sequences in the sample, 20% to 30% were seen once. This clonotype appeared many times. Its target is not known. The V gene end was trimmed by 6 bases and the J gene end by 4 bases; junction bases not matched to a gene: 13. CDR1 is SQVTM and CDR2 is ANQGSEA in the germline V gene. The CDR3 is made up of 16 amino acids. The sequenced sample was PBMCs, mostly from graft donor cells, obtained 360 days after TCRalphabeta/CD19-depleted stem cell transplant. The chain is built from TRBV29-1 and TRBJ1-1; 11 nucleotides agree with TRBD1. The TCR was taken from a female patient aged 2-9 years who had a stem cell transplant for congenital amegakaryocytic thrombocytopenia, so the T cells may come from the graft donor. CDR3: CSVLGTGGAVPTEAFF. CDR3 nucleotides: TGCAGCGTGCTAGGGACAGGGGGGGCCGTCCCCACTGAAGCTTTCTTT.